Presented here are 8 T cell receptor beta chains from one specimen sequenced in a study of T-cell reconstitution after alpha-beta-depleted transplantation in children. As it was prepared, the TCRbeta library received unique molecular identifiers. MiXCR, run by TCRdb on the PCR reads, gives a single entry per CDR3 protein. The sample gives about 120,000 distinct CDR3 sequences, 23% of which show up once; more than 9% is in the top ten. Sequenced material: PBMCs, mostly from graft donor cells, taken 180 days after TCRalphabeta/CD19-depleted stem cell transplant. These receptors were collected from a male patient between 2 and 15 years old who had a stem cell transplant for chronic granulomatous disease, so the T cells may come from the graft donor.

The rearrangement joins TRBV12-3 or TRBV12-4 to TRBJ1-5, with unresolved D. This CDR3 has 16 amino acids. The germline V and J ends were trimmed by 5 bases and 3 bases, with 17 bases remaining between them. CDR3 amino acids: CASSLTIGGFNQPQHF. The CDR3 bases are TGTGCCAGCAGTCTCACAATCGGAGGATTCAATCAGCCCCAGCATTTT.

This clonotype was observed many times. This chain joins TRBV5-6 and TRBJ2-1, with a weak D call TRBD2 (6 bases). The germline gives CDR1 SGHDT, CDR2 YYEEEE. CDR3 size: 15 residues. V lost 3 bases to trimming and J lost 3 bases, with 13 bases between them. The DNA of the CDR3 is TGTGCCAGCAGCTCCCGGGGAGGTTACTACAATGAGCAGTTCTTC. Its translation: CASSSRGGYYNEQFF.

V and J are TRBV7-8 and TRBJ1-2; 10 bases align to TRBD1. Germline assignment: CDR1 SGHVS and CDR2 FQNEAQ. There are 15 residues in the CDR3. Trimming at V came to 3 bases and at J to 7 bases, leaving 8 bases not matched to a gene. In DNA, the CDR3 is TGTGCCAGCAGCTTGGTCGGGACAGGGGAACGTGGCTACACCTTC. This encodes CASSLVGTGERGYTF.

The sample holds many counts of this clonotype. The junction does not match germline at one end; this may be a read error. The J gene is TRBJ1-2, the V gene TRBV28, with D hard to call. The length of the CDR3 is 11 residues. Germline lookup yields CDR1 MDHEN and CDR2 SYDVKM. CDR3 nucleotides: TGTGCCAGCAGGACGAATTATGTCTACACCTTC. Translating it yields CASRTNYVYTF.

The genes are TRBV27 and TRBJ2-1; a possible D gene is TRBD2 (7 bases). CDR3 length: 15 residues. V lost 4 bases and J lost 8, with 18 bases in between. In germline, CDR1 is MNHEY, CDR2 SMNVEV (reference sequence). CDR3 sequence reads: CASSWGGGPPYEQFF. CDR3 nucleotide sequence: TGTGCCAGCAGTTGGGGCGGGGGCCCCCCCTATGAGCAGTTCTTC.

This clonotype was detected a few times. The J gene is TRBJ1-5, the V gene TRBV19; TRBD1 matches at 7 bases. CDR1 and CDR2 from the germline V gene are LNHDA and SQIVND (reference sequence). Trimming took 7 bases from V and 7 from J; bases not matched to a gene: 4. The CDR3 totals 12 residues. The CDR3 here is CASKDRDQPQHF. CDR3 DNA sequence: TGTGCCAGTAAAGACAGGGACCAGCCCCAGCATTTT.

There are a few counts of this clonotype. The chain recombines TRBV12-3 or TRBV12-4 with TRBJ2-1, with 11 bases matching TRBD2. CDR3 length: 15 residues. Unmatched junction bases numbered 8, after V lost 7 bases and J lost 6 bases. The CDR3 protein is CASTLAGGLSNEQFF. CDR3 DNA sequence: TGTGCCAGCACCCTAGCGGGAGGATTGAGCAATGAGCAGTTCTTC.

This clonotype occurred a few times. The chain has TRBV29-1 and TRBJ1-5; 9 bases agree with TRBD1. This CDR3 has 12 amino acids. The germline CDR1 and CDR2 sequences are SQVTM and ANQGSEA. The V segment lost 5 bases and the J segment 9 bases; nucleotides outside the gene matches: 5. The CDR3 is CSVQTGGWPQHF. In nucleotides, the CDR3 is TGCAGCGTTCAAACAGGGGGCTGGCCCCAGCATTTT.